This TCR beta chain derives from a study of identical twins (dated by TCRdb to the mid-2010s). Turning to the overall study: TCR alpha and beta repertoires from monozygotic twins, unrelated adults of various ages and cord blood were deep-sequenced to test whether fetal clonotypes persist. To rule out contamination, replicate twin experiments were performed at different times with different library preparation protocols. The full study reports these points: Out-of-frame TCR alpha sequences shared between twins showed an excess of low generation-probability sequences compared with coincidental sharing between unrelated individuals. Recombination models systematically underestimated out-of-frame TCR alpha sharing in monozygotic twins but agreed with sharing between unrelated individuals. A weaker excess of twin sharing was found in beta out-of-frame sequences because the signal-to-noise ratio was lowered by fewer shared sequences. Fewer insertions were carried by abundant cord blood beta clonotypes, a similar but weaker trend appeared in young adult naive repertoires, and no such trend appeared in memory repertoires. Because the same donors could not be followed over many years, conclusions were based on cross-sectional statistical analysis. Zero-insertion analyses could be partly confounded by invariant T cells such as MAIT and iNKT, although diverse VJ usage argued against such confounding for most clonotypes.

Every donor in the study was a healthy Caucasian. The twin cohort comprised three pairs of female monozygotic twins, all aged roughly 18 to 30 years. The RNA used for TCR libraries was isolated from peripheral blood mononuclear cells. Many counts were recorded for this clonotype. The specificity of this receptor is unknown. Per-base qualities were not stored, and no clone one base away is much larger. Based on the germline V gene (reference sequence), the CDR1 and CDR2 sequences are DFQATT and SNEGSKA. From V the trimming removes 4 bases and from J it removes 7 bases, while the gene matches leave 13 bases of the junction unaccounted for. From the cysteine up to the phenylalanine, the CDR3 has a length of 14 residues. Solely the CDR3 DNA is kept, with 42 bases framed from the first base. Library preparation employed 5' RACE. Sequencing was carried out with an Illumina HiSeq 2000. A universal primer binding site was added through template switching, and the final cDNA carried a unique molecular identifier so that TCR cDNA molecules could be counted accurately. Specific primers in the conserved constant-segment region were used to synthesize first-strand cDNA for TCR alpha and beta chains. Each cDNA library was double barcoded, with a SMART-Mk sample barcode plus Illumina barcodes, to control for contamination. TruSeq adapter sequences along with Illumina sample barcodes were introduced in two successive PCR steps. The Illumina HiSeq platform was used with custom primers to sequence TCR alpha and beta cDNA libraries. The source study handled its data this way. Raw reads were processed with MiGEC to extract unique molecular identifiers, and MiXCR was used to determine CDR3 positions. Recombination models were inferred per individual with the repgenHMM and IGoR tools using an EM algorithm. Shared clonotype analysis was performed with the tcR package in R, normalizing sharing by the product of cloneset sizes. Out-of-frame nonproductive sequences were analyzed to study raw recombination free of thymic and clonal selection effects. TCRdb reprocessed the public reads (quality trimming at Q25 with fastp, clone calling with MiXCR) and kept in-frame beta chains. Merged by CDR3 protein, the rows form single entries marked with the most common genes and DNA. The V and J calls and clone size come from TCRdb's table, not from the authors' own analysis. This sample lists about 690,000 distinct CDR3 sequences; 21% were detected once. The ten largest clonotypes hold 4.3% of the sample.

This same sample was also taken into another study, of T cells expressing NK-cell markers. As noted in the second study: Three sorted T-cell subsets (CD3+CD56+NKG2C+, CD3+CD56+NKG2C- and CD3+CD56-NKG2C+) from seven to nine donors had their TCR beta-chain repertoires profiled. Of the eight sequenced donors, seven were found to be HCMV-seropositive and one was found to be HCMV-seronegative. To restrict sorting to alphabetaTCR-expressing T cells, an anti-gammadeltaTCR antibody was added in several experiments. For roughly six donors, the dominant CD3+CD56+NKG2C+ clonotypes were among the top 10 CD8+ clonotypes and accounted for about 1.0-7.5% of CD8+ T cells. Those dominant clonotypes were again the most abundant among CD3+CD56-NKG2C+ cells in a few donors, at about 28.3-65%. It remained unclear whether the expanded NKG2C-expressing T cell clones were specific for HCMV antigens. The eight sequenced donors were randomly selected healthy volunteers, three men and five women. To determine HCMV serostatus, a commercial ELISA kit was used to detect HCMV-specific IgG in serum. Bulk peripheral blood T-cell repertoires were additionally sequenced from unsorted PBMC for about 6 donors. MIGEC handled demultiplexing of the reads and grouping by UMI, while MiTCR was used to assemble and quantify clonotypes. To exclude erroneous sequences, any TCR cDNA sequence not supported by at least two reads was discarded. The tcR package was used for downstream repertoire analysis, and clonotypes were matched between fractions using CDR3 nucleotide sequence together with V segment. Antigen specificity was annotated against VDJdb with VDJmatch, allowing one amino acid substitution in CDR3.

The sequence is built from TRBV20-1 and TRBJ2-7; 7 central nucleotides agree with TRBD2. Material for sequencing was PBMCs. This TCR was sampled from a woman aged 18-30 years in good health. CDR3 sequence: CSAMKTSRLEEQYF. The DNA sequence reads TGCAGTGCTATGAAGACTAGCCGGCTTGAGGAGCAGTACTTC.